This entry lists 26 T cell receptor beta chains sequenced from one sample in a study of cytomegalovirus exposure and HLA in healthy donors. Researchers ran the PCR with 60 Vbeta and 13 Jbeta primers. Clones were read by immunoSEQ multiplex PCR, and TCRdb kept only the in-frame ones, dropping some. The sample has tens of thousands of clones, approximately 80% seen once. The sample was PBMCs. The source is a woman between 40 and 55 years old in good health and CMV-seropositive.

This clone has a handful of counts. V gene TRBV5-1 combines with J gene TRBJ2-5; D uncertain. Trimming stripped 0 bases from V and 4 bases from J, with 10 bases between. The CDR3 has 14 residues. Per the germline V gene, CDR1 is SGHRS and CDR2 is YFSETQ. The CDR3 spells CASSLGGVPETQYF. In DNA, the CDR3 is TGCGCCAGCAGCTTGGGAGGCGTACCAGAGACCCAGTACTTC.

J is TRBJ1-6 and V is TRBV6-5; maybe TRBD1 (5 bases). The CDR3 contains 16 residues. V was cut by 3 bases and J by 3 bases, with 12 bases left in between. Germline CDR1 is MNHEY and CDR2 is SVGAGI. The CDR3 region is CASSYGQGRYNSPLHF. DNA for the CDR3: TGTGCCAGCAGTTATGGCCAGGGCCGCTATAATTCACCCCTCCACTTT.

V is TRBV18 and J is TRBJ2-5; a possible D gene is TRBD1 (6 bases). The CDR3 consists of 14 residues. The germline V gene has CDR1 KGHSH and CDR2 LQKENI. Trimming cost V 2 bases and J 1 base, with 8 bases left between them. CDR3 protein: CASSPARGQETQYF. The CDR3 DNA follows: TGTGCCAGCTCACCAGCCAGGGGCCAAGAGACCCAGTACTTC.

The chain recombines TRBV27 with TRBJ2-5; a possible D gene is TRBD1 (6 bases). The DNA end favors TRBJ2-7, so the J call may be wrong. Germline V gene data show CDR1 as MNHEY and CDR2 as SMNVEV (reference sequence). The CDR3 sequence is 15 residues long. CDR3 sequence reads: CASSLSPGTNYEQYF. Here the CDR3 DNA reads TGTGCCAGCAGCCTATCGCCTGGGACAAACTACGAGCAGTACTTC.

This chain joins TRBV19 and TRBJ2-1, with 9 bases aligning to TRBD2. V gave up 7 bases and J gave up 0 bases; unmatched junction bases: 4. The CDR3 is 15 amino acids. Germline CDR1 reads LNHDA; CDR2 reads SQIVND (reference sequence). CDR3 in DNA: TGTGCCAGTAAGCTAGCGGGGAGCTCCTACAATGAGCAGTTCTTC. Its translation: CASKLAGSSYNEQFF.

V is TRBV6-1 and J is TRBJ1-1; the D is unclear. Germline V gives CDR1 MNHNS, CDR2 SASEGT. CDR3 length equals 15 residues. V shed 0 bases and J shed 8 bases, with 16 bases lying between them. CDR3 protein: CASSEAQVSEGEAFF. Here the CDR3 DNA reads TGTGCCAGCAGTGAAGCTCAAGTTTCCGAGGGCGAAGCTTTCTTT.

This sequence joins TRBV5-1 and TRBJ2-1, with unresolved D. Trimming pared 7 bases from V and 10 bases from J, leaving 24 bases between. This CDR3 is 15 amino acids long. CDR1 and CDR2 (germline): SGHRS, YFSETQ. The chain's CDR3 is CASSYLGAADEEQFF. CDR3 nucleotides: TGCGCCAGCTCTTACCTCGGAGCAGCCGATGAAGAGCAGTTCTTC.

V is TRBV5-5 and J is TRBJ1-1; 7 bases are shared with TRBD1. V dropped 0 bases and J dropped 0; count of bases not matched to a gene: 2. Germline V gene lookup returns CDR1 SGHKS and CDR2 YYEKEE (reference sequence). The CDR3 contains 15 residues. Written as DNA, the CDR3 is TGTGCCAGCAGCTTGGGAGGGGGCATGAACACTGAAGCTTTCTTT. As protein: CASSLGGGMNTEAFF.

The chain links TRBV2 to TRBJ2-4; 11 bases map to TRBD1. The V and J ends lost 6 bases and 6 bases, in that order; junction bases with no gene match: 1. CDR1 and CDR2 (germline): SNHLY, FYNNEI. The CDR3 totals 13 residues. CDR3 nucleotide sequence: TGTGCCAGCAGGGGGACAGGGGGAAACATTCAGTACTTC. Its translation: CASRGTGGNIQYF.

Only a few counts were recorded for this clone. CDR3 bases: TGCGCCAGCAGCGGACAGGGCGGTTCCATGAACACTGAAGCTTTCTTT. Amino acids: CASSGQGGSMNTEAFF. The chain employs TRBV5-1 and TRBJ1-1, with 8 bases matching TRBD1. This CDR3 contains 16 residues. Germline-derived CDR1 and CDR2 are SGHRS and YFSETQ. The trim removed 4 bases at V and 0 bases at J, leaving 8 bases unmatched.

V is TRBV19 and J is TRBJ1-3, with 8 bases that match TRBD1. Germline trimming cut 7 bases from V and 2 bases from J; bases unmatched to any gene: 4. The CDR3 has 14 amino acids. Germline lookup yields CDR1 LNHDA and CDR2 SQIVND (reference sequence). CDR3 region: CASNQDRAGNTIYF. For the CDR3, the DNA is TGTGCCAGTAACCAGGACAGGGCTGGAAACACCATATATTTT.

A single count supports this clone. The rearrangement joins TRBV30 to TRBJ1-1, with 8 nucleotides matching TRBD1. The V gene end was trimmed by 4 bases and the J gene end by 5 bases; junction bases not matched to a gene: 12. The CDR3 sequence is 15 residues long. The germline CDR1 and CDR2 sequences are GTSNPN and SVGIG (reference sequence). The CDR3 is CAWTTIKTGETEAFF. CDR3 DNA: TGTGCCTGGACCACCATTAAGACAGGGGAGACTGAAGCTTTCTTT. The whole variable domain, filled in from reference TRBV30 and TRBJ1-1, reads SQTIHQWPATLVQPVGSPLSLECTVEGTSNPNLYWYRQAAGRGLQLLFYSVGIGQISSEVPQNLSASRPQDRQFILSSKKLLLSDSGFYLCAWTTIKTGETEAFFGQGTRLTVV.

This chain uses TRBV6-5 with TRBJ1-2; D is possibly TRBD1 (6 bases). From germline, CDR1 is MNHEY and CDR2 SVGAGI. Deletions cut 2 bases from V and 2 bases from J, with 15 bases between. The CDR3 spans 16 residues. The CDR3 DNA sequence: TGTGCCAGCAGTTACGCCCTCAGGGGAACGAACTATGGCTACACCTTC. Amino acid sequence: CASSYALRGTNYGYTF.

This clone was picked up a small number of times. The rearrangement links TRBV6-1 to TRBJ1-3; 10 positions agree with TRBD1. This CDR3 contains 15 residues. Germline V lookup: CDR1 MNHNS, CDR2 SASEGT. The J segment lost 3 bases and the V segment lost 3 bases, leaving 2 bases of the junction unmatched. Here the CDR3 reads CASSEGQGFGNTIYF. In nucleotides, the CDR3 is TGTGCCAGCAGTGAGGGACAGGGGTTTGGAAACACCATATATTTT.

CDR3 DNA sequence: TGTGCCTGGAGTGTACGTCAGGGGTTGTCAGATACGCAGTATTTT. This gives the protein CAWSVRQGLSDTQYF. The V gene is TRBV30, the J gene TRBJ2-3; possibly TRBD1 for D (6 bases). The CDR3 extends over 15 amino acids. V was clipped by 0 bases and J by 4 bases, with 14 bases between them. CDR1 is GTSNPN, CDR2 SVGIG, per germline (reference sequence).

This clone showed up just once. The J gene is TRBJ2-3, the V gene TRBV4-1; 7 nucleotides agree with TRBD1. CDR1 and CDR2 (germline): MGHRA, YSYEKL. Trimming removed 1 base from V and 2 bases from J; junction bases left unmatched: 6. This CDR3 comprises 16 residues. CDR3: CASSQGRTGLTDTQYF. In DNA form, the CDR3 reads TGCGCCAGCAGCCAAGGACGGACAGGCCTCACAGATACGCAGTATTTT.

This clone has a single count. The genes are TRBV11-2 and TRBJ1-4; D perhaps matches TRBD1 (6 bases). The germline V gene has CDR1 SGHAT and CDR2 FQNNGV. Trimming shortened V by 5 bases and J by 3 bases, and 19 bases separated the two germline ends. The CDR3 extends over 17 amino acids. The CDR3 nucleotides read TGTGCCAGCAGCCGGGGGGCAACCCGGGGGGCTAATGAAAAACTGTTTTTT. It translates to CASSRGATRGANEKLFF.

This clone was detected only a few times. The DNA of the CDR3 is TGCGCCAGCAGCCAAGTATTCCGGGGAACTAATGAAAAACTGTTTTTT. Amino acids: CASSQVFRGTNEKLFF. V and J are TRBV4-1 and TRBJ1-4; D unclear. The CDR3 covers 16 residues. Per the germline V gene, CDR1 is MGHRA and CDR2 is YSYEKL. Trimming pared 1 base from V and 1 base from J, leaving 10 bases between.

The chain recombines TRBV5-1 with TRBJ2-7, with D maybe TRBD1 (6 bases). CDR3 length equals 13 residues. V lost 2 bases to trimming and J lost 5 bases, with 11 bases between them. The germline CDR1 and CDR2 sequences are SGHRS and YFSETQ. The CDR3 region has the DNA TGCGCCAGCAGCTTAGACAGGTACAACGAGCAGTACTTC. It encodes CASSLDRYNEQYF.

The J gene is TRBJ1-1, the V gene TRBV5-1; 9 nucleotides match TRBD1. J gave up 5 bases and V 0 bases, and 14 bases lay outside the gene matches. The CDR3 loop spans 18 amino acids. CDR1 and CDR2 from the germline V gene are SGHRS and YFSETQ. The CDR3, as DNA: TGCGCCAGCAGCTTGGCCCCCGGACAGGGGCGCCCGGGGACTGAAGCTTTCTTT. Protein: CASSLAPGQGRPGTEAFF.

The genes are TRBV7-9 and TRBJ1-5; TRBD1 agrees at 8 bases. Germline assignment: CDR1 SEHNR and CDR2 FQNEAQ (reference sequence). V was clipped by 5 bases and J by 6 bases; unmatched bases: 6. The CDR3 is 14 residues long. DNA for the CDR3: TGTGCCAGCAGCAGAACAGGGGGTGGTCAGCCCCAGCATTTT. Translating it yields CASSRTGGGQPQHF.

The rearrangement links TRBV6-1 to TRBJ1-2; D gene unclear. With 2 bases removed from V and 2 bases from J, the gap between germline ends came to 6 bases. Per the germline V gene, CDR1 is MNHNS and CDR2 is SASEGT. There are 13 residues in the CDR3. CDR3 bases: TGTGCCAGCAGTGAACGAGTGAACTATGGCTACACCTTC. Its protein product is CASSERVNYGYTF.

The V and J genes are TRBV7-6 and TRBJ1-1; a weak D match, TRBD1 (6 bases). V was pared by 4 bases and J by 4 bases, with 19 bases between. Per the germline V gene, CDR1 is SGHVS and CDR2 is FNYEAQ. The CDR3 sequence is 16 residues long. The CDR3 loop reads CASSSTAGTLTTEAFF. For the CDR3, the DNA is TGTGCCAGCAGCTCTACTGCCGGGACACTTACCACTGAAGCTTTCTTT.

V and J are TRBV7-8 and TRBJ2-5; 7 nucleotides align to TRBD1. The junction had 6 bases not matched to a gene; V was cut back by 5 bases and J by 3 bases. The CDR3 covers 14 residues. Germline loops: CDR1 SGHVS, CDR2 FQNEAQ. The CDR3 is CASSLTGLKETQYF. CDR3 bases: TGTGCCAGCAGCCTGACAGGGTTAAAAGAGACCCAGTACTTC. Looking up the rest from reference TRBV7-8 and TRBJ2-5 gives the full variable domain: GAGVSQSPRYKVAKRGQDVALRCDPISGHVSLFWYQQALGQGPEFLTYFQNEAQLDKSGLPSDRFFAERPEGSVSTLKIQRTQQEDSAVYLCASSLTGLKETQYFGPGTRLLVL.

The V gene is TRBV30, the J gene TRBJ1-2; D is possibly TRBD1 (6 bases). The CDR3 length is 14 residues. Germline V CDR1 and CDR2: GTSNPN, SVGIG (reference sequence). Trimming took off 5 bases at V and 5 bases at J, with 18 bases between the two ends. CDR3 nucleotides: TGTGCCTGGGGGCTGGGAGGGGGGTCATATGGCTACACCTTC. Translating gives CAWGLGGGSYGYTF.

The chain has TRBV5-1 and TRBJ1-1; 7 bases map to TRBD1. The CDR3 is 14 residues long. After removal of 0 bases from V and 4 bases from J, the junction contained 3 bases not matched to a gene. CDR1 is SGHRS and CDR2 is YFSETQ in the germline V gene. CDR3 region: CASSLEAGGTEAFF. DNA of the CDR3: TGCGCCAGCAGCTTGGAGGCAGGGGGCACTGAAGCTTTCTTT.